This T cell receptor beta chain was documented in a study of graft-versus-host responses after intestinal transplantation. Study-level information: Isolated intestinal, liver-intestinal, or multivisceral transplants were what recipients had. Study-wide results and limits: GvH clones surfaced in recipient marrow, some emerging earlier in ileum or blood. Circulating GvH clone levels at their peak were associated with HvG declines (early post-transplant). Patients with graft-donor T cell macrochimerism had high graft-versus-host to host-versus-graft clonal ratios in allografts.

TCRdb's copy holds only in-frame clones and misses some; the assay was immunoSEQ multiplex PCR. The sample carries about 130,000 clones, over 85% recorded once. Trimming stripped 3 bases from V and 7 bases from J, with 24 bases between. CDR1 and CDR2 (germline): KGHSH, LQKENI. This CDR3 has 17 residues. Details on this clone: Antigen specificity is unknown.

The sample consisted of unstimulated CD4+ T cells sorted from spleen or lymph node cells, taken before intestinal transplant. The TCR originated in a human donor who received an intestinal transplant. The chain is built from TRBV18 and TRBJ1-2; a weak D match, TRBD1 (5 bases). The CDR3 region has the DNA TGTGCCAGCTCACCGAATAGCCTGGGGCACCCTAGTGGTGGCTACACCTTC. This translates into CASSPNSLGHPSGGYTF.